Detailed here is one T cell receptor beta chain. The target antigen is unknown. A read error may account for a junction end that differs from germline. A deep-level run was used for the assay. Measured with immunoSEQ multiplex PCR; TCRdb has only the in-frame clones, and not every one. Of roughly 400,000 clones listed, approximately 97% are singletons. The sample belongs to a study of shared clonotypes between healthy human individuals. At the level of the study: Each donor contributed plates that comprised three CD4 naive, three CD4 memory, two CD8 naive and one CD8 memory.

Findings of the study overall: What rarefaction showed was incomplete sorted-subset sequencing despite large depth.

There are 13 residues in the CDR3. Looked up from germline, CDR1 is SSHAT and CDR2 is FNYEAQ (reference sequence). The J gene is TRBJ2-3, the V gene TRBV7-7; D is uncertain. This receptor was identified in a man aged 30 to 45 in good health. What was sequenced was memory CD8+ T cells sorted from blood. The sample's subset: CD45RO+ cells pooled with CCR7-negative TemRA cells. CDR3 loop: CASSLYSFDTQYF. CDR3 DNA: TGTGCTAGCAGCTTATACTCGTTCGATACGCAGTATTTT.